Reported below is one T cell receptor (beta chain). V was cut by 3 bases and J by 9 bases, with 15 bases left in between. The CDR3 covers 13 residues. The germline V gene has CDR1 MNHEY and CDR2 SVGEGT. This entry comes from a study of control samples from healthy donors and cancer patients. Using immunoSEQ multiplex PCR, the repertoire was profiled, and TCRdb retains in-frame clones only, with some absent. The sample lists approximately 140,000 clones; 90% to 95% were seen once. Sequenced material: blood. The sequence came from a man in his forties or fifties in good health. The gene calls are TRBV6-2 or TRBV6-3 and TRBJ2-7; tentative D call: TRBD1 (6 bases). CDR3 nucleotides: TGTGCCAGCAGTTATACAGGGTTAGTGGGGCAGTACTTC. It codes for CASSYTGLVGQYF.